The 16 T cell receptor beta chains below were found in one sample sequenced in a study of blood T cell repertoires in COVID-19. Some clones are missing from TCRdb's copy, which holds only in-frame ones; the method was immunoSEQ multiplex PCR. The repertoire holds fewer than 110,000 clones, approximately 89% seen once, with roughly 17% in the top ten. The sequencing sample was made of peripheral blood. All receptors come from an elderly woman in a cohort sampled during active COVID-19.

The gene calls are TRBV7-9 and TRBJ2-7, with 10 nucleotides matching TRBD1. This CDR3 is 15 amino acids long. Per germline, CDR1 SEHNR and CDR2 FQNEAQ (reference sequence). V was pared by 3 bases and J by 3 bases, with 5 bases of the junction left unmatched. The DNA of the CDR3 is TGTGCCAGCAGCTTGACAGGGGGCGGTTACTACGAGCAGTACTTC. As protein: CASSLTGGGYYEQYF.

The chain combines TRBV10-1 with TRBJ2-3; 8 bases map to TRBD2. The CDR3 totals 14 residues. The V gene end was trimmed by 3 bases and the J gene end by 1 base; junction bases not matched to a gene: 0. Germline V gene sequence: CDR1 WNHNN, CDR2 SYGVQD (reference sequence). This CDR3 is CASSEAGGTDTQYF. The CDR3 DNA is TGCGCCAGCAGTGAAGCGGGGGGCACAGATACGCAGTATTTT.

The table lists this clone with a count of one. V gene TRBV10-3 combines with J gene TRBJ2-1; the D is unclear. The CDR3 sequence is 14 residues long. Germline V gene lookup returns CDR1 ENHRY and CDR2 SYGVKD. V was cut by 8 bases and J by 0 bases, with 11 bases left in between. CDR3 nucleotides: TGTGCCATCCGAACCTCGAGCTCCTACAATGAGCAGTTCTTC. It codes for CAIRTSSSYNEQFF.

The chain combines TRBV5-4 with TRBJ2-2, with TRBD2 matching 10 bases. Trimming cost V 0 bases and J 1 base; bases outside gene matches: 3. The CDR3 sequence is 17 residues long. Germline V lookup: CDR1 SGHNT, CDR2 YYREEE (reference sequence). CDR3 DNA: TGTGCCAGCAGCTTGGGGAGCGGGAGGGGGAACACCGGGGAGCTGTTTTTT. It codes for CASSLGSGRGNTGELFF.

The V gene is TRBV24-1, the J gene TRBJ2-3; 7 bases are a match to TRBD2. This CDR3 has 16 amino acids. Looked up from germline, CDR1 is KGHDR and CDR2 is SFDVKD. V dropped 4 bases and J dropped 8; count of bases not matched to a gene: 14. CDR3 nucleotides: TGTGCCACCAGTGAGTCCGGGACTACTCTGATTGGTACGCAGTATTTT. This encodes CATSESGTTLIGTQYF.

The chain uses TRBV6-5 and TRBJ2-7; TRBD1 matches 9 bases. With 7 bases clipped from V and 9 bases from J, the junction kept 7 bases outside the gene matches. This CDR3 has 12 amino acids. Germline V CDR1 and CDR2: MNHEY, SVGAGI. The CDR3 DNA follows: TGTGCCAGCACCCGGGACAGGGAGAGGCAGTACTTC. Protein product: CASTRDRERQYF.

The V call is TRBV18, the J call TRBJ1-5, with TRBD1 identical over 7 bases. Per germline, CDR1 KGHSH and CDR2 LQKENI. V shed 3 bases and J 5 bases; nucleotides not matched to a gene: 4. The CDR3 sequence is 14 residues long. Here the CDR3 DNA reads TGTGCCAGCTCACCGACAGGGATGGATCAGCCCCAGCATTTT. The encoded protein is CASSPTGMDQPQHF.

The CDR3: CASSQGRLAGVGLETQYF. The DNA for the CDR3 is TGTGCCAGCAGCCAAGGGAGGCTAGCGGGAGTAGGTCTAGAGACCCAGTACTTC. V gene TRBV4-2 combines with J gene TRBJ2-5; 10 bases line up with TRBD2. The CDR3 consists of 18 residues. V was clipped by 1 base and J by 4 bases; unmatched bases: 12. Germline CDR1 and CDR2: LGHNA and YNFKEQ.

The rearrangement uses TRBV7-8 and TRBJ1-2; 9 bases are a match to TRBD1. The CDR3 is made up of 15 amino acids. Trimming at V came to 5 bases and at J to 4 bases, leaving 8 bases not matched to a gene. The germline CDR1 and CDR2 sequences are SGHVS and FQNEAQ. The CDR3 reads CASSPRDRAFYGYTF. The CDR3 DNA follows: TGTGCCAGCAGCCCTCGGGACAGGGCTTTCTATGGCTACACCTTC.

This sequence joins TRBV10-2 and TRBJ1-2; 9 bases are a match to TRBD1. There are 17 residues in the CDR3. CDR1 is WSHSY, CDR2 SAAADI, per germline. V gave up 0 bases and J gave up 5 bases; unmatched junction bases: 10. The DNA of the CDR3 is TGCGCCAGCAGTGAGTCGATTAACAGGGGGCGCTTTTATGGCTACACCTTC. Residues: CASSESINRGRFYGYTF.

This sequence joins TRBV5-1 and TRBJ2-5, with 7 bases identical to TRBD2. V trimming: 3 bases; J trimming: 0 bases; junction bases outside the gene matches: 8. Germline V gene sequence: CDR1 SGHRS, CDR2 YFSETQ. The CDR3 is 16 amino acids. CDR3 in DNA: TGCGCCAGCAGCTCCAGACTAGCCGTGTACCAAGAGACCCAGTACTTC. It specifies CASSSRLAVYQETQYF.

V usage is TRBV6-2 or TRBV6-3 and J usage is TRBJ1-5; 9 bases are a match to TRBD1. The CDR3 is 16 residues long. Trimming cost V 5 bases and J 2 bases; bases outside gene matches: 7. Germline V lookup: CDR1 MNHEY, CDR2 SVGEGT. The CDR3 nucleotides are TGTGCCAGCAGTGCGGGGACAGGGAAGCGCAATCAGCCCCAGCATTTT. Translated, it gives CASSAGTGKRNQPQHF.

This chain joins TRBV5-4 and TRBJ2-2, with TRBD2 matching over 12 bases. Germline values: CDR1 SGHNT, CDR2 YYREEE (reference sequence). J gave up 7 bases and V 4 bases, and 8 bases lay outside the gene matches. The CDR3 spans 16 residues. The CDR3 bases are TGTGCCAGCAGCCTCATGACTAGCGGGAGAGGCGGGGAGCTGTTTTTT. It yields the protein CASSLMTSGRGGELFF.

The chain employs TRBV28 and TRBJ1-2; D unresolved. The V end was cut by 5 bases, the J end by 6 bases, with 13 bases between. Germline assignment: CDR1 MDHEN and CDR2 SYDVKM. CDR3 length equals 13 residues. CDR3 bases: TGTGCCAGCAGTCAAGTTGGGGAGGATGGCTACACCTTC. It yields the protein CASSQVGEDGYTF.

This rearrangement joins TRBV28 to TRBJ2-7; tentatively, D is TRBD2 (7 bases). The CDR3 covers 14 residues. V lost 5 bases to trimming and J lost 6 bases, with 17 bases between them. Germline assignment: CDR1 MDHEN and CDR2 SYDVKM. The CDR3 loop reads CASSPPGGISEQYF. The DNA of the CDR3 is TGTGCCAGCAGTCCCCCGGGGGGCATTTCCGAGCAGTACTTC.

CDR3 DNA: TGCAGCGTTGGCGGGGACAGGGGCCGGGGGGAGCAGTACTTC. Protein product: CSVGGDRGRGEQYF. This chain uses TRBV29-1 with TRBJ2-7; TRBD1 matches 10 bases. The length of the CDR3 is 14 residues. CDR1 SQVTM and CDR2 ANQGSEA come from the germline V gene. J gave up 7 bases and V 4 bases, and 10 bases lay outside the gene matches.